A selection of T cell receptor beta chains follows, all from one sample in a study of blood T cell repertoires in COVID-19. Here immunoSEQ multiplex PCR was the method, and the copy in TCRdb shows in-frame clones only, minus some. This sample yields fewer than 450,000 clones, of which 85% to 90% are seen a single time; 7% to 8% belongs to the top ten. The sequenced sample consisted of peripheral blood. The receptor source for this set is a woman in her seventies with COVID-19, enrolled during active disease. Both conserved end residues are part of each CDR3. The order of the fields is J gene, CDR3 length, D gene, clone size, V gene, CDR3 protein, CDR3 DNA. A D gene is named only where the DNA matches it firmly. Size is stated for part of the rows, as once, few or many counts, or as a class when the clone is expanded.

>TRBJ1-4|16|NA|NA|TRBV19
CASSIDRGGADEKLFF
TGTGCCAGTAGTATAGATCGCGGGGGGGCTGATGAAAAACTGTTTTTT
>TRBJ2-3|14|TRBD1|NA|TRBV3-1/TRBV3-2
CASSPRGPGDTQYF
TGTGCCAGCAGCCCCAGGGGGCCGGGAGATACGCAGTATTTT
>TRBJ2-1|13|NA|NA|TRBV7-6
CASSLNPVNEQFF
TGTGCCAGCAGCTTAAATCCAGTCAATGAGCAGTTCTTC
>TRBJ1-5|18|NA|NA|TRBV28
CASSSQAPDSGFNQPQHF
TGTGCCAGCAGTTCCCAAGCACCGGACAGCGGCTTCAATCAGCCCCAGCATTTT
>TRBJ1-4|13|NA|NA|TRBV30
CARRGRGQEKLFF
TGTGCTAGAAGGGGGAGAGGGCAAGAAAAACTGTTTTTT
>TRBJ2-1|12|TRBD1|NA|TRBV12-5
CASGLQGNEQFF
TGTGCTAGTGGATTACAGGGGAATGAGCAGTTCTTC
>TRBJ2-5|15|NA|NA|TRBV19
CASSIPAGLQETQYF
TGTGCCAGTAGTATCCCGGCAGGCCTCCAAGAGACCCAGTACTTC
>TRBJ2-3|15|TRBD1|NA|TRBV6-5
CASSYFRGLTDTQYF
TGTGCCAGCAGTTACTTCAGGGGGCTCACAGATACGCAGTATTTT
>TRBJ2-3|18|TRBD2|NA|TRBV4-3
CASSQAATSGGSTDTQYF
TGCGCCAGCAGCCAAGCCGCTACTAGCGGGGGAAGCACAGATACGCAGTATTTT
>TRBJ2-5|15|TRBD1|NA|TRBV5-1
CASTRTGGNGETQYF
TGCGCCAGCACCAGGACAGGGGGCAATGGGGAGACCCAGTACTTC
>TRBJ1-6|16|NA|NA|TRBV2
CASTFLTGFYNSPLHF
TGTGCCAGCACATTCCTAACGGGGTTCTATAATTCACCCCTCCACTTT
>TRBJ2-1|16|TRBD1|NA|TRBV7-9
CASSPTTGTPYNEQFF
TGTGCCAGCAGCCCGACGACAGGGACGCCCTACAATGAGCAGTTCTTC
>TRBJ1-1|17|TRBD1|NA|TRBV12-5
CASGLYGMRGPNTEAFF
TGTGCTAGTGGTTTGTACGGGATGAGGGGGCCGAACACTGAAGCTTTCTTT
>TRBJ1-1|13|TRBD1|NA|TRBV29-1
CSAIGQGRVEAFF
TGCAGCGCAATCGGACAGGGCAGGGTTGAAGCTTTCTTT
>TRBJ1-1|13|NA|NA|TRBV14
CASSHTGDTEAFF
TGTGCCAGCAGCCATACGGGGGACACTGAAGCTTTCTTT
>TRBJ1-2|15|TRBD1|NA|TRBV24-1
CATRGTGEGDYGYTF
TGTGCCACCAGGGGGACAGGGGAAGGTGACTATGGCTACACCTTC
>TRBJ2-7|12|NA|NA|TRBV28
CASTQLGEEQYF
TGTGCCAGCACCCAACTTGGGGAGGAGCAGTACTTC
>TRBJ2-1|17|TRBD2|NA|TRBV4-2
CASSQGIAGGPHNEQFF
TGTGCCAGCAGCCAAGGCATAGCGGGGGGGCCTCACAATGAGCAGTTCTTC
>TRBJ1-5|16|TRBD1|NA|TRBV18
CASSQGTGGYNQPQHF
TGTGCCAGCTCACAAGGGACAGGGGGTTACAATCAGCCCCAGCATTTT
>TRBJ2-7|13|NA|NA|TRBV19
CASSPGLTYEQYF
TGTGCCAGTAGTCCCGGTCTAACCTACGAGCAGTACTTC
>TRBJ2-2|16|TRBD1|NA|TRBV18
CASSPRGQGTTGELFF
TGTGCCAGCTCACCACGGGGACAGGGAACCACCGGGGAGCTGTTTTTT
>TRBJ1-3|18|NA|once|TRBV9
CASSLGLGGNPSGNTIYF
TGTGCCAGCAGCCTCGGCCTGGGCGGGAACCCCTCTGGAAACACCATATATTTT
>TRBJ1-2|16|NA|NA|TRBV18
CASSPNLHSQGSGYTF
TGTGCCAGCTCACCAAACCTCCACAGTCAGGGCTCGGGCTACACCTTC
>TRBJ2-7|13|NA|NA|TRBV2
CASSDRVSYEQYF
TGTGCCAGCAGTGACAGGGTCTCCTACGAGCAGTACTTC
>TRBJ1-4|17|TRBD1|NA|TRBV7-8
CASINSLWNRGGEKLFF
TGTGCCAGCATCAATTCCTTATGGAACAGGGGGGGAGAAAAACTGTTTTTT
>TRBJ2-7|12|NA|NA|TRBV12-3/TRBV12-4
CASSTEGNEQYF
TGTGCCAGCAGCACGGAGGGGAACGAGCAGTACTTC
>TRBJ2-7|14|NA|NA|TRBV27
CASSTQGPNYEQYF
TGTGCCAGCAGTACACAGGGACCCAACTACGAGCAGTACTTC
>TRBJ1-2|15|TRBD1|NA|TRBV9
CASSTQDRAYNGYTF
TGTGCCAGCAGCACCCAGGACAGGGCCTACAATGGCTACACCTTC
>TRBJ2-7|14|TRBD1|NA|TRBV7-2
CASSLDRGFYEQYF
TGTGCCAGCAGCTTGGACAGGGGGTTCTACGAGCAGTACTTC
>TRBJ2-2|12|NA|NA|TRBV10-3
CAGQPPTGELFF
TGTGCAGGACAGCCCCCTACCGGGGAGCTGTTTTTT
>TRBJ1-3|14|NA|NA|TRBV29-1
CSVELTASGNTIYF
TGCAGCGTTGAGCTGACAGCCTCTGGAAACACCATATATTTT
>TRBJ2-7|15|NA|NA|TRBV14
CASSLGGSGVYEQYF
TGTGCCAGCAGCCTAGGGGGTAGTGGAGTATACGAGCAGTACTTC
>TRBJ2-1|14|NA|NA|TRBV7-2
CASSLANRADEQFF
TGTGCCAGCAGCTTAGCGAACAGGGCGGATGAGCAGTTCTTC
>TRBJ1-3|18|NA|NA|TRBV5-1
CASSYGSNLAGSGNTIYF
TGCGCCAGCAGCTACGGGTCGAATCTTGCTGGCTCTGGAAACACCATATATTTT
>TRBJ1-5|14|NA|NA|TRBV2
CASSETGPYQPQHF
TGTGCCAGCAGTGAAACAGGGCCATATCAGCCCCAGCATTTT
>TRBJ2-1|16|TRBD1|NA|TRBV6-2/TRBV6-3
CASSYRGQGGHNEQFF
TGTGCCAGCAGTTACCGCGGACAGGGGGGACACAATGAGCAGTTCTTC
>TRBJ1-2|16|TRBD1|NA|TRBV18
CASSPGQGAPNYGYTF
TGTGCCAGCTCACCGGGACAGGGGGCGCCTAACTATGGCTACACCTTC
>TRBJ1-1|15|NA|NA|TRBV7-9
CASSPLPVMNTEAFF
TGTGCCAGCAGTCCACTCCCGGTGATGAACACTGAAGCTTTCTTT
>TRBJ1-2|13|NA|NA|TRBV25-1
CASTESPVYGYTF
TGTGCCAGCACCGAATCACCGGTCTATGGCTACACCTTC
>TRBJ1-2|14|TRBD1|NA|TRBV7-2
CASSLYSGGSGYTF
TGTGCCAGCAGCTTATACTCAGGGGGCTCCGGCTACACCTTC
>TRBJ1-2|13|NA|NA|TRBV18
CASSRGQNYGYTF
TGTGCCAGCTCACGGGGACAAAACTATGGCTACACCTTC
>TRBJ1-1|14|NA|NA|TRBV6-5
CASSYNGGDTEAFF
TGTGCCAGCAGTTACAACGGGGGGGACACTGAAGCTTTCTTT
>TRBJ1-3|13|NA|NA|TRBV12-3/TRBV12-4
CASSSQGLWTIYF
TGTGCCAGCAGTTCACAGGGTTTGTGGACCATATATTTT